The clone carrying this T cell receptor beta chain turned up a few times. The antigen is undetermined. Template switching (which added a universal primer site) was used, and cDNA carried unique molecular identifiers. TCRdb re-derived calls from the 5' RACE reads in MiXCR, one entry per CDR3 protein. Of about 210,000 distinct CDR3 sequences in the sample, around 10% were seen once. The data originate from a study of identical twins. General study results and limits: Memory repertoires showed no such pattern, whereas abundant cord blood beta clonotypes carried fewer insertions. Cross-sectional statistics underpinned the conclusions; the same donors were not followed.

Germline V gene sequence: CDR1 DFQATT, CDR2 SNEGSKA (reference sequence). This CDR3 spans 14 amino acids. Losses at the gene ends were 5 bases for V and 4 bases for J; bases not matched to a gene: 6. Every sampled donor was Caucasian and healthy. The sequence was collected from a young woman in good health. The specimen was memory (CD45RO+) T cells sorted from blood. J is TRBJ2-5 and V is TRBV20-1, with 11 bases identical to TRBD2. CDR3 in DNA: TGCAGTGCTTATAGCGGGGGGGCCTCAGAGACCCAGTACTTC. Translation: CSAYSGGASETQYF.